Following are 9 T cell receptor beta chains from one sample sequenced in a study of blood T cell repertoires in COVID-19. Assay: immunoSEQ multiplex PCR; the TCRdb copy retains only in-frame clones and omits some. The sample lists around 65,000 clones, more than 60% occurring once. Sequenced material: peripheral blood. The receptor source for this set is a woman of 80 years or more with active or convalescent COVID-19.

The chain uses TRBV6-5 and TRBJ1-3; D might be TRBD1 (6 bases). The CDR3 spans 15 residues. The V end was cut by 4 bases, the J end by 3 bases, with 13 bases between. Germline assignment: CDR1 MNHEY and CDR2 SVGAGI. Written as DNA, the CDR3 is TGTGCCAGCAGTTCCCAGGGGCTGGGTGGAAACACCATATATTTT. Its protein product is CASSSQGLGGNTIYF.

The J gene is TRBJ1-2, the V gene TRBV10-2, with D perhaps TRBD1 (6 bases). Trimming stripped 7 bases from V and 7 bases from J, with 16 bases between. The CDR3 length is 13 residues. Germline V gene sequence: CDR1 WSHSY, CDR2 SAAADI. CDR3 residues: CASNPRIQGGYTF. The CDR3 DNA reads as TGCGCCAGCAATCCAAGAATACAGGGTGGCTACACCTTC.

The chain links TRBV3-1 (or the pseudogene TRBV3-2) to TRBJ1-4; 8 bases line up with TRBD1. There are 14 residues in the CDR3. Germline V lookup: CDR1 LGHDT, CDR2 YNNKEL (reference sequence). The trim removed 6 bases at V and 10 bases at J, leaving 10 bases unmatched. In DNA form, the CDR3 reads TGTGCCAGCAGTCCACAGGGGGGTGGAGGAAAACTGTTTTTT. This gives the protein CASSPQGGGGKLFF.

This chain joins TRBV19 and TRBJ1-1, with a possible D match to TRBD1 (5 bases). The germline V gene encodes CDR1 LNHDA and CDR2 SQIVND (reference sequence). The V gene lost 8 bases and the J gene lost 1 base, with 8 bases spanning the gap. The CDR3 contains 12 residues. The CDR3 here is CASGHRNTEAFF. The CDR3 region has the DNA TGTGCCAGTGGACACCGGAACACTGAAGCTTTCTTT.

The chain recombines TRBV7-9 with TRBJ2-5, with D possibly being TRBD1 (5 bases). Germline V CDR1 and CDR2: SEHNR, FQNEAQ (reference sequence). V was trimmed by 3 bases and J by 4 bases, leaving 9 bases between them. CDR3 length: 13 amino acids. The CDR3 region is CASSFQGRETQYF. Here the CDR3 DNA reads TGTGCCAGCAGCTTCCAGGGAAGAGAGACCCAGTACTTC.

The rearrangement links TRBV19 to TRBJ2-2; 9 bases match TRBD2. CDR3 length: 15 amino acids. The germline CDR1 and CDR2 sequences are LNHDA and SQIVND (reference sequence). V lost 3 bases and J lost 6; bases outside the gene matches: 5. CDR3 loop: CASSMAGGAAGELFF. The CDR3 DNA follows: TGTGCCAGTAGTATGGCGGGGGGGGCTGCCGGGGAGCTGTTTTTT.

V and J are TRBV9 and TRBJ1-6; the D gene is possibly TRBD1 (5 bases). V was pared by 0 bases and J by 7 bases, with 11 bases between. In germline, CDR1 is SGDLS, CDR2 YYNGEE. The CDR3 runs 15 residues. CDR3 residues: CASSVARVENSPLHF. CDR3 DNA: TGTGCCAGCAGCGTAGCCAGGGTGGAAAATTCACCCCTCCACTTT. Variable domain in full (rest from reference TRBV9 and TRBJ1-6): DSGVTQTPKHLITATGQRVTLRCSPRSGDLSVYWYQQSLDQGLQFLIQYYNGEERAKGNILERFSAQQFPDLHSELNLSSLELGDSALYFCASSVARVENSPLHFGNGTRLTVT.

The CDR3 loop reads CASSSPHGGAYEQYF. The CDR3 DNA reads as TGTGCCAGCAGTTCCCCCCATGGGGGCGCCTACGAGCAGTACTTC. This chain uses TRBV27 with TRBJ2-7, with TRBD1 as a possible D gene (6 bases). This CDR3 is built from 15 residues. V was shortened by 4 bases and J by 2 bases, with 15 bases between the two germline ends. CDR1 MNHEY and CDR2 SMNVEV come from the germline V gene (reference sequence).

The CDR3 coding sequence is TGTGCCAGCTCACCCGCATCGGTTAGAAACACCATATATTTT. This encodes CASSPASVRNTIYF. This chain joins TRBV18 and TRBJ1-3; D remains unclear. The V gene's germline CDR1 is KGHSH and CDR2 LQKENI. The length of the CDR3 is 14 residues. Trimming took 3 bases from V and 5 from J, leaving 11 bases between them.